This entry features one TCR beta chain sequence. This clone was seen a handful of times. The antigen it binds to is not known. No qualities accompany the bases; no much larger clone lies one base away. The entire amount of isolated RNA was reverse transcribed using the High Capacity cDNA Reverse Transcription Kit, so the sequenced TCRB transcripts were expressed ones. Naive, central memory and regulatory T cell samples underwent deep immunoSEQ sequencing, averaging about 3.57 million total reads per sample. Sorted cells were lysed in RLT buffer and RNA was extracted with DNase-treated RNeasy Micro or Mini kits, depending on cell number. To prevent cross-contamination, every cell subset was processed on its own, while patient and healthy donor samples were processed together. TCRB sequences were amplified from cDNA with the immunoSEQ multiplex PCR, producing 87-bp fragments spanning the CDR3 region. Amplicons were sequenced on the Illumina HiSeq platform. As for the authors' bioinformatics: Synthetic template baselines were used to correct PCR bias computationally, reads within Hamming distance 2 were collapsed, and singletons that could not be merged were discarded. Reads were aligned against IMGT so that V, D and J genes, CDR3 length and insertions or deletions at six rearrangement sites could be assigned. Within each subset, clonotype counts were normalized to the number of sorted cells before true diversity and Gini coefficients were calculated with the tcR R package. The overlap coefficient, calculated on TCRB nucleotide sequences, was used to quantify repertoire sharing. As a proxy for the pre-selection repertoire, out-of-frame TCRB sequences from naive cells were analyzed. This is the immuneACCESS table as TCRdb keeps it, with only in-frame sequences that have V and J called. A part of the clones is gone; compared with another copy, unresolved V genes explain less than half, and the rest is unexplained. For V, J and clone size, that table is used; D and trimming come from the DNA. The sample table contains under 300,000 clones; only one count was recorded for more than 11% of them. Almost 0.02% of the sample is taken by the ten largest.

The data were obtained in a study of beta chain features in type 1 diabetes (dated by TCRdb to 2017 to 2018). General notes on the study: No differences in mean age, gender distribution, total cell number or subset yield were found between patients and healthy donors. A total of 100 million to 140 million sorted cells were examined across all samples, and the number of cells per subset was strongly correlated with RNA yield. The study compared TCRB repertoires of sorted circulating CD4+ T cell subsets between recently diagnosed type 1 diabetes patients and matched healthy donors. Naive and central memory subsets were obtained from all 30 or so donors, but regulatory and stem cell-like memory subsets were isolated from only 8 patients and roughly eight healthy donors.

Points the paper makes about the study in general: Because small numbers of individuals were included in the HLA sub-analyses, any influence of HLA type on TCRB rearrangement was left unresolved. Shorter templates might be favored by PCR, yet because patient and control samples were amplified and corrected together, any such skew would affect both groups equally. Naive, central memory and regulatory TCRB repertoires appeared to be more alike among patients than among healthy donors. In all four CD4+ subsets, TCRB CDR3 length was moderately but significantly shorter in type 1 diabetes patients. Because cDNA rather than genomic DNA was sequenced, highly expressing activated cells could have been over-represented, although no difference in activation and CD3 levels was found between groups. Fewer insertions and more nucleotide deletions at VDJ recombination sites were observed in patients with type 1 diabetes, implying thymic rearrangement abnormalities.

CDR1 and CDR2 were assigned from the germline V gene as SGDLS and YYNGEE. The germline ends are 15 bases apart after V is trimmed by 0 bases and J by 4 bases. The CDR3 contains 16 residues, cysteine and phenylalanine counted. Only CDR3 DNA is held: 48 bases, read in frame from base 1. A single peripheral blood draw of approximately 120 mL on average was collected from each donor into heparinised tubes. Naive, central memory, regulatory and stem cell-like memory CD4+ T cells were sorted on a BD FACSAria II using a panel including CD45RO, CCR7, CD25, CD127, CD95 and CD27. Every sorted population had a purity above 95%. PBMCs were separated immediately by Lymphoprep density gradient centrifugation and were stained directly, without being cultured. Samples were stained and sorted in pairs, with one healthy donor and one patient per experiment, so that batch effects were minimized.

What was sequenced was naive CD4+ T cells from blood. Per the publication, the cell subset or site label means: true naive CD4+ T cells. The sequence is built from TRBV9 and TRBJ2-3; TRBD2 is perhaps the D gene, given 5 matching bases. This clonotype was obtained from a man aged 25 to 45 with type 1 diabetes. CDR3 loop: CASSVGRPHGADTQYF. The bases are TGTGCCAGCAGCGTAGGGAGGCCCCATGGAGCAGATACGCAGTATTTT.